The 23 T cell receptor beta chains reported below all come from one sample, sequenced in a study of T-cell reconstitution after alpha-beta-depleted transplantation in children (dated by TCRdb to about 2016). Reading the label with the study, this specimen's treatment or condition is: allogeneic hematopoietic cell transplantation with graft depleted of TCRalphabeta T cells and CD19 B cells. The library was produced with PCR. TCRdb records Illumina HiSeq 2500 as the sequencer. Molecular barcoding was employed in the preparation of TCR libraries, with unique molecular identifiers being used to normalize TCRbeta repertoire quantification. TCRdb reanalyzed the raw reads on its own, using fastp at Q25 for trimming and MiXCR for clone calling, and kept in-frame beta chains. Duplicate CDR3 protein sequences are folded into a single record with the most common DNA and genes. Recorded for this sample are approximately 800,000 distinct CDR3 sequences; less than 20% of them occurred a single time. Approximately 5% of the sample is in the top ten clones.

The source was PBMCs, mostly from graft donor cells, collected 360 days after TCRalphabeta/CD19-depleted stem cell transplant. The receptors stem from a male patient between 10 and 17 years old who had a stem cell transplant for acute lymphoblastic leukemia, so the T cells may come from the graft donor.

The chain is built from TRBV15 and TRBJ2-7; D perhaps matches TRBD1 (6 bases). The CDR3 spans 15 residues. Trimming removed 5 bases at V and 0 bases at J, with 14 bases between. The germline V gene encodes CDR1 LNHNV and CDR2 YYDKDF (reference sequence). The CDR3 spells CATSPVQGSSYEQYF. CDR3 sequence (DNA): TGTGCCACCAGCCCGGTACAGGGCAGCTCCTACGAGCAGTACTTC. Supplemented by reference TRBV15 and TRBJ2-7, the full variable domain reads DAMVIQNPRYQVTQFGKPVTLSCSQTLNHNVMYWYQQKSSQAPKLLFHYYDKDFNNEADTPDNFQSRRPNTSFCFLDIRSPGLGDTAMYLCATSPVQGSSYEQYFGPGTRLTVT.

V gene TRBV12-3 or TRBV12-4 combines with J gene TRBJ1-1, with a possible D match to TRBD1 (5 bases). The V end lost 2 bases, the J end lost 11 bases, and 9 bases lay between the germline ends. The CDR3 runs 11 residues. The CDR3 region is CASSLRRDAFF. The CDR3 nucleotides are TGTGCCAGCAGTTTACGACGGGACGCTTTCTTT.

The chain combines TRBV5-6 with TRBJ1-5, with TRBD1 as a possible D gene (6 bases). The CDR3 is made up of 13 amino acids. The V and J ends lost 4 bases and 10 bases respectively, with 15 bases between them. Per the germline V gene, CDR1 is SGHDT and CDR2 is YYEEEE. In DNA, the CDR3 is TGTGCCAGCAGCCTTACGACAGGCGGCCCCCAGCATTTT. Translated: CASSLTTGGPQHF.

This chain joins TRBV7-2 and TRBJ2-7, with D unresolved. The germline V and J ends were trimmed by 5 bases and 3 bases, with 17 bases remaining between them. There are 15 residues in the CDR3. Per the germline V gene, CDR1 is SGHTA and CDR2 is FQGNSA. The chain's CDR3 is CASSLHLDVVYEQYF. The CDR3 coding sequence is TGTGCCAGCAGCCTTCACCTCGACGTCGTCTACGAGCAGTACTTC.

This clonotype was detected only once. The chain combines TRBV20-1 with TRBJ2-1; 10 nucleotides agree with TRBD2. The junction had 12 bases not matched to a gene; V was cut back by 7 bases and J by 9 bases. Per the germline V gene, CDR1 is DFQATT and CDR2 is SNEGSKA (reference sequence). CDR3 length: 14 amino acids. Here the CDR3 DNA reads TGCAGTGTCGAACGGCTAGCGGGAGAGGGTGAGCAGTTCTTC. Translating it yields CSVERLAGEGEQFF.

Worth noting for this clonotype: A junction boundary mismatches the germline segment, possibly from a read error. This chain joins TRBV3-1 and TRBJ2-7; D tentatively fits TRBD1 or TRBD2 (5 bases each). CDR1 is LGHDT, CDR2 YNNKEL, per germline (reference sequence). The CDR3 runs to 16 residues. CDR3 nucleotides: TGTGCCTGCAGCAAAAAGGGCCGACGGGACGCCTACGAGCAGTACTTC. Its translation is CACSKKGRRDAYEQYF.

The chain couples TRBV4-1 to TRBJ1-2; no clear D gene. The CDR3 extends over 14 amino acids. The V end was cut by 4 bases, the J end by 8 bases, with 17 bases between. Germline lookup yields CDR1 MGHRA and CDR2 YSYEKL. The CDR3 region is CASSLGVSTGGYTF. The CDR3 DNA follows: TGCGCCAGCAGCCTAGGTGTGTCAACCGGGGGCTACACCTTC.

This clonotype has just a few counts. CDR3 sequence reads: CSAPPYRSYNEQFF. CDR3 nucleotides: TGCAGTGCCCCACCTTACCGCTCCTACAATGAGCAGTTCTTC. The chain carries TRBV20-1 and TRBJ2-1; D not certain. The CDR3 consists of 14 residues. CDR1 and CDR2 (germline): DFQATT, SNEGSKA (reference sequence). V was shortened by 6 bases and J by 0 bases, with 12 bases between the two germline ends.

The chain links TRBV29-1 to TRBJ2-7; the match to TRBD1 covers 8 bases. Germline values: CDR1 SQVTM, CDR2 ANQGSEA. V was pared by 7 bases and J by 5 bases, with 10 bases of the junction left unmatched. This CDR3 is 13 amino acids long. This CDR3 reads CSGGQADNNEQYF. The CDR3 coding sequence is TGCAGCGGGGGACAGGCTGACAATAACGAGCAGTACTTC.

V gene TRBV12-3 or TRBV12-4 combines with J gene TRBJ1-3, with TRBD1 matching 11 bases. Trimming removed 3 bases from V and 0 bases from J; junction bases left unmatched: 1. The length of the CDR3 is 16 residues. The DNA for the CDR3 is TGTGCCAGCAGTTTGGACAGGGGGCTCTCTGGAAACACCATATATTTT. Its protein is CASSLDRGLSGNTIYF.

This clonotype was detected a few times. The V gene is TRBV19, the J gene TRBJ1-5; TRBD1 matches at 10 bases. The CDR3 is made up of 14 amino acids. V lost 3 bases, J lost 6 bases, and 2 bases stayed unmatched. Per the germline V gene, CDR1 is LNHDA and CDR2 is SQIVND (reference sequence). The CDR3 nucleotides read TGTGCCAGTAGTATCCGGGACAGGGGTCAGCCCCAGCATTTT. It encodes CASSIRDRGQPQHF.

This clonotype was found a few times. CDR3 amino acids: CASSFSGSRTDTQYF. CDR3 nucleotides: TGCGCCAGCAGCTTTAGCGGGAGTCGCACAGATACGCAGTATTTT. This chain connects TRBV5-1 to TRBJ2-3, with TRBD2 matching 9 bases. The CDR3 is made up of 15 amino acids. The germline CDR1 and CDR2 sequences are SGHRS and YFSETQ. J was trimmed by 1 base and V by 2 bases; bases with no gene match: 2.

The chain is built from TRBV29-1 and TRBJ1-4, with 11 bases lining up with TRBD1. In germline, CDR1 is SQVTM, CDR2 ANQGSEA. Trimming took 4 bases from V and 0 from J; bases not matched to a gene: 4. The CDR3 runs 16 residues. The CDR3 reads CSVGGQGGATNEKLFF. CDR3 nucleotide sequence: TGCAGCGTTGGGGGACAGGGGGGAGCAACTAATGAAAAACTGTTTTTT.

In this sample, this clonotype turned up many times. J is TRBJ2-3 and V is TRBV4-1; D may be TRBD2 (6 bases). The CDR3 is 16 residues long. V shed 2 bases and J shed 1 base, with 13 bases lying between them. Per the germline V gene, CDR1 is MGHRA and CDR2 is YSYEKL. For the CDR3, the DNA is TGCGCCAGCAGCCAAACCCCCGGGGGACGCACAGATACGCAGTATTTT. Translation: CASSQTPGGRTDTQYF.

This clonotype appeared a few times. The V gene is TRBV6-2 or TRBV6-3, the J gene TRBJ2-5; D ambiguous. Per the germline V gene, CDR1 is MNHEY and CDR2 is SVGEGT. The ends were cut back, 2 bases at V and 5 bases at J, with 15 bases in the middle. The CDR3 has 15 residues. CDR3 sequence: CASSYVTRAWETQYF. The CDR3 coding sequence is TGTGCCAGCAGTTACGTCACCCGGGCATGGGAGACCCAGTACTTC.

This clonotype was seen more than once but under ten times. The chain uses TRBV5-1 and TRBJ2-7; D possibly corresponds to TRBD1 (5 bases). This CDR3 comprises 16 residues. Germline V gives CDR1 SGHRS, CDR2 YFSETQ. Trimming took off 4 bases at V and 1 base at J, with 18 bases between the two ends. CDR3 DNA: TGCGCCAGCAGCCCGAATGGCCGGCAGGGATCCTACGAGCAGTACTTC. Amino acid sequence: CASSPNGRQGSYEQYF. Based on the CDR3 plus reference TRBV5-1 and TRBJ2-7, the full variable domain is KAGVTQTPRYLIKTRGQQVTLSCSPISGHRSVSWYQQTPGQGLQFLFEYFSETQRNKGNFPGRFSGRQFSNSRSEMNVSTLELGDSALYLCASSPNGRQGSYEQYFGPGTRLTVT.

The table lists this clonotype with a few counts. CDR3 sequence (DNA): TGCAGTGCTAGCCGGGAGTACGGACAGGGCAATCAGCCCCAGCATTTT. As protein: CSASREYGQGNQPQHF. The chain is built from TRBV20-1 and TRBJ1-5; the match to TRBD1 covers 7 bases. This CDR3 spans 16 amino acids. Germline CDR1 DFQATT, CDR2 SNEGSKA (reference sequence). With 3 bases clipped from V and 2 bases from J, the junction kept 10 bases outside the gene matches.

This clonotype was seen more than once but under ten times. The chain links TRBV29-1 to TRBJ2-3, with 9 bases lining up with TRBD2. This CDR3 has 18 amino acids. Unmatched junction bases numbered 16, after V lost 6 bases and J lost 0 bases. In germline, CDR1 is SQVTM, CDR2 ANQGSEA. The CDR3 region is CSVLGLAGQGASTDTQYF. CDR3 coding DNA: TGCAGCGTCTTGGGACTAGCTGGCCAGGGTGCTAGCACAGATACGCAGTATTTT.

CDR3: CASSREGGDEQYF. The DNA of the CDR3 is TGTGCCAGCAGTCGAGAAGGAGGGGACGAGCAGTACTTC. The chain is built from TRBV12-3 or TRBV12-4 and TRBJ2-7; the D gene is possibly TRBD2 (6 bases). V gave up 5 bases and J gave up 5 bases, with 13 bases separating them. CDR3 size: 13 residues.

The DNA for the CDR3 is TGTGCCAGCAGCGGCGGGCCCGGCACTGAGCAGTTCTTC. Translation: CASSGGPGTEQFF. The J gene is TRBJ2-1, the V gene TRBV9; TRBD2 is a possible D gene (5 bases). The CDR3 sequence is 13 residues long. Germline V gene sequence: CDR1 SGDLS, CDR2 YYNGEE. With 3 bases removed from V and 9 bases from J, the gap between germline ends came to 13 bases.

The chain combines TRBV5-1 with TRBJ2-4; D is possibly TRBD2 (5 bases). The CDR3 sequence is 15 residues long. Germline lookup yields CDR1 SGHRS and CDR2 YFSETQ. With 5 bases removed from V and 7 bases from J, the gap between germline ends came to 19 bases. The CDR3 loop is CASSTPRELGNIQYF. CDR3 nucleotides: TGCGCCAGCAGTACACCCCGGGAATTAGGGAACATTCAGTACTTC.

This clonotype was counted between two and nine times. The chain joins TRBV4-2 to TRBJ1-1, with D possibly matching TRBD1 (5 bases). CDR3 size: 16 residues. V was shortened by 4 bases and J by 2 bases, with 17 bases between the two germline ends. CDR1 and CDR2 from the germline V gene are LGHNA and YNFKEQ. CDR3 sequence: CASSPGAGQGNTEAFF. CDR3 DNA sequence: TGTGCCAGCAGCCCCGGGGCCGGGCAGGGCAACACTGAAGCTTTCTTT.

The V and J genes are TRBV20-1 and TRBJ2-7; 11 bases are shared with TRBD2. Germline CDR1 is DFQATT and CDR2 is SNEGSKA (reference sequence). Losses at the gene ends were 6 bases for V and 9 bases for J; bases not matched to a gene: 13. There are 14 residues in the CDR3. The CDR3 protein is CSASRGTSGLGQYF. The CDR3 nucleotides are TGCAGTGCATCAAGGGGGACTAGCGGCCTGGGGCAGTACTTC.